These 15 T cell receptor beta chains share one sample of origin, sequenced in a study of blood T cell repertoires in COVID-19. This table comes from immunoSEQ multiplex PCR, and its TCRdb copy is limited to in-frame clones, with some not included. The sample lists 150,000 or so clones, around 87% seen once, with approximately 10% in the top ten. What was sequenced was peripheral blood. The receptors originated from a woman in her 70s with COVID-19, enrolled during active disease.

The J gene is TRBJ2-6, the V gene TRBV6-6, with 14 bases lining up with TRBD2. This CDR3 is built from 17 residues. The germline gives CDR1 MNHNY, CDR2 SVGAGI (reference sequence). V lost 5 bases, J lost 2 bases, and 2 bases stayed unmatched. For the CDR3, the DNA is TGTGCCAGCAGTCCGGGACTAGCGGGGGCTGGGGCCAACGTCCTGACTTTC. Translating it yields CASSPGLAGAGANVLTF.

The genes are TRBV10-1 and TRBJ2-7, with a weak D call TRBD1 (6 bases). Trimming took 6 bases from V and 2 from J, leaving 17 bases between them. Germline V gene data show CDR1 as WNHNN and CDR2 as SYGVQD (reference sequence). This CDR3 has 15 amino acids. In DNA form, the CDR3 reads TGCGCCAGCAGCGAGCCTAACAGGGACACCTACGAGCAGTACTTC. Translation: CASSEPNRDTYEQYF.

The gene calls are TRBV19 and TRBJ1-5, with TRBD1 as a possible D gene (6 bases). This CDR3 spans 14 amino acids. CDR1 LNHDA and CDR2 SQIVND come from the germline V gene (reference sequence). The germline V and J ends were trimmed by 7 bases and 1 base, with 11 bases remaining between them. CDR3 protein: CASKTGNSNQPQHF. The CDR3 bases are TGTGCCAGTAAAACAGGGAACAGCAATCAGCCCCAGCATTTT. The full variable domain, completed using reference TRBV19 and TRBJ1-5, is DGGITQSPKYLFRKEGQNVTLSCEQNLNHDAMYWYRQDPGQGLRLIYYSQIVNDFQKGDIAEGYSVSREKKESFPLTVTSAQKNPTAFYLCASKTGNSNQPQHFGDGTRLSIL.

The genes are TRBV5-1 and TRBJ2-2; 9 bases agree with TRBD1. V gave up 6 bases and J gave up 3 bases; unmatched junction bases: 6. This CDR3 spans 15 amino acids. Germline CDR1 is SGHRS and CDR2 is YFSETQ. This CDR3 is CASKIWTGDTGELFF. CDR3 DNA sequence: TGCGCCAGCAAGATCTGGACAGGGGACACCGGGGAGCTGTTTTTT.

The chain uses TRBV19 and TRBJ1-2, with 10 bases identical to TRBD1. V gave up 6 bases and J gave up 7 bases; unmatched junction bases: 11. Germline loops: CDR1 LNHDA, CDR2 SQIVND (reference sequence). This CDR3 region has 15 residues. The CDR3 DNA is TGTGCCAGTAGAGCCCGGGACAGGGGATTTCGTGGCTACACCTTC. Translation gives CASRARDRGFRGYTF. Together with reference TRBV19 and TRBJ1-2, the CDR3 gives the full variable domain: DGGITQSPKYLFRKEGQNVTLSCEQNLNHDAMYWYRQDPGQGLRLIYYSQIVNDFQKGDIAEGYSVSREKKESFPLTVTSAQKNPTAFYLCASRARDRGFRGYTFGSGTRLTVV.

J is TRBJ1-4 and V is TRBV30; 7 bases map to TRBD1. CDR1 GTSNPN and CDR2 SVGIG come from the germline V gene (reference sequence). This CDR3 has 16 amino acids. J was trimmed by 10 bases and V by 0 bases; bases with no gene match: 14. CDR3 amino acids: CAWSVPLTGVRGKLFF. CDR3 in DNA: TGTGCCTGGAGTGTACCCCTTACAGGGGTTCGGGGAAAACTGTTTTTT.

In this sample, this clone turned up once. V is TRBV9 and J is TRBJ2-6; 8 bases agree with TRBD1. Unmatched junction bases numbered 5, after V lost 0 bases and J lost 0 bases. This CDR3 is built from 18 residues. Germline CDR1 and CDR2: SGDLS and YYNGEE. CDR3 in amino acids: CASSVVAGGLSGANVLTF. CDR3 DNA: TGTGCCAGCAGCGTAGTTGCAGGGGGCCTCTCTGGGGCCAACGTCCTGACTTTC.

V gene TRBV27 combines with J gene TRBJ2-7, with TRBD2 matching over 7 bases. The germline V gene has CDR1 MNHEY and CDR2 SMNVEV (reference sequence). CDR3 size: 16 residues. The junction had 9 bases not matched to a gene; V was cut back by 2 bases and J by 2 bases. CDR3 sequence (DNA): TGTGCCAGCAGTTTAGGGGCGGGGGTGGTTACCTACGAGCAGTACTTC. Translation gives CASSLGAGVVTYEQYF.

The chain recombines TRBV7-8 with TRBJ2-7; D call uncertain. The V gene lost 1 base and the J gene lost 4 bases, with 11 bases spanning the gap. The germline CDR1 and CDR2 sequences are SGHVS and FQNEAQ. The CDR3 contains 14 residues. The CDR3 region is CASSLVPLKYEQYF. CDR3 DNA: TGTGCCAGCAGCTTAGTCCCACTGAAATACGAGCAGTACTTC.

The CDR3 nucleotides read TGTGCCAGCAGCCCCGCGGGACTAGCGGTTTATACGCAGTATTTT. Protein: CASSPAGLAVYTQYF. This chain connects TRBV5-6 to TRBJ2-3, with TRBD2 matching over 11 bases. The CDR3 spans 15 residues. J lost 7 bases, V lost 4 bases, and 8 bases had no gene match. Germline V gene data show CDR1 as SGHDT and CDR2 as YYEEEE.

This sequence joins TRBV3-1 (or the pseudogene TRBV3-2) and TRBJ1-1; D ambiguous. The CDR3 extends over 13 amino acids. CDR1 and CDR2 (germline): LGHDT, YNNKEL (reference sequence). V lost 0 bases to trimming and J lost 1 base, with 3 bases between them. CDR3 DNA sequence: TGTGCCAGCAGCCAAGACCGGAACACTGAAGCTTTCTTT. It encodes CASSQDRNTEAFF.

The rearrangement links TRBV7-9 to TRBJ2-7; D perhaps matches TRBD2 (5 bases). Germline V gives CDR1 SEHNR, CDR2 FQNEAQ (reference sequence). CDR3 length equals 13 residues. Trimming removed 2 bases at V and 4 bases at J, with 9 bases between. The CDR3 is CASSLSSGYEQYF. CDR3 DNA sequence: TGTGCCAGCAGCTTATCCAGCGGATACGAGCAGTACTTC.

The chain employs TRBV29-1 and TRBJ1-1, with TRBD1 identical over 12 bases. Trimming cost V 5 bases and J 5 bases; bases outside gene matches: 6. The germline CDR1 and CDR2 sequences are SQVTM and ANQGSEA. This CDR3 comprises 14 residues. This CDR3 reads CSVRGQGAGTEAFF. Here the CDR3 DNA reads TGCAGCGTTAGGGGACAGGGGGCAGGAACTGAAGCTTTCTTT.

CDR3 loop: CASSLVSGGNTIYF. CDR3 in DNA: TGTGCCAGCAGCTTGGTCTCCGGGGGAAACACCATATATTTT. The V gene is TRBV7-9, the J gene TRBJ1-3, with D uncertain. There are 14 residues in the CDR3. CDR1 is SEHNR and CDR2 is FQNEAQ in the germline V gene (reference sequence). Trimming shortened V by 3 bases and J by 4 bases, and 10 bases separated the two germline ends.

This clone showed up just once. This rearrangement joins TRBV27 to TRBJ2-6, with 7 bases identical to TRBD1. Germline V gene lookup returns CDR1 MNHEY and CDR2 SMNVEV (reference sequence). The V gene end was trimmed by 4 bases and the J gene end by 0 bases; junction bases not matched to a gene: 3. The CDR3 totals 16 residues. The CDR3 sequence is CASSSGQTSGANVLTF. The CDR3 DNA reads TGTGCCAGCAGTTCGGGACAGACCTCTGGGGCCAACGTCCTGACTTTC. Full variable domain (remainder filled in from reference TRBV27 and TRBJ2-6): EAQVTQNPRYLITVTGKKLTVTCSQNMNHEYMSWYRQDPGLGLRQIYYSMNVEVTDKGDVPEGYKVSRKEKRNFPLILESPSPNQTSLYFCASSSGQTSGANVLTFGAGSRLTVL.